This TCR beta chain is drawn from a study of T cells in Graves' hyperthyroidism and ophthalmopathy. Overall study: Staff took peripheral blood when the initial diagnosis was made, before any treatment began.

Trimming removed 5 bases from V and 7 bases from J; junction bases left unmatched: 12. Germline V gene lookup returns CDR1 SGHTA and CDR2 FQGTGA. This CDR3 is built from 17 residues. This clonotype was counted a single time. TCR beta CDR3 sequences were amplified from RNA transcripts. HTBI primers were used for first-round RT-PCR of the TCR CDR3. TCRdb reanalysed the multiplex PCR reads using MiXCR and keeps one entry per CDR3 protein. This sample has approximately 600,000 distinct CDR3 sequences, with around 20% found just once. The genes are TRBV7-3 and TRBJ2-1; 12 bases line up with TRBD2. Sequenced sample: blood. The TCR comes from a man aged 30 to 39 with Graves' ophthalmopathy. The CDR3 nucleotides read TGTGCCAGCAGCCCTACTAGCGGGAGGCGGGCGGGGAATGAGCAGTTCTTC. Translation: CASSPTSGRRAGNEQFF.